This is a list of T cell receptor beta chains from one sample in a study of PD-1 blockade in classical Hodgkin lymphoma. The method was immunoSEQ multiplex PCR; TCRdb's version includes in-frame clones alone and lacks a portion of them. The table has more than 4,000 clones, 65% to 80% seen once. The sample here was CD8+ T cells from blood, taken before the fourth cycle of nivolumab. These receptors originate from a human donor with classical Hodgkin lymphoma. Both conserved end residues are part of each CDR3. A D gene is named only where the DNA matches it firmly. The size field is filled for only some rows; it gives once, few, many or a size class.

size	J	V	D	CDR3	DNA
few	TRBJ1-6	TRBV6-5	-	CASSSWLHSYNSPLHF	TGTGCCAGCAGTTCCTGGCTGCACTCCTATAATTCACCCCTCCACTTT
-	TRBJ2-5	TRBV13	-	CASSLFRNGGETQYF	TGTGCCAGCAGCTTATTCCGAAACGGGGGAGAGACCCAGTACTTC
few	TRBJ2-1	TRBV7-6	TRBD2	CASSLGYRRGGLNEQFF	TGTGCCAGCAGCTTAGGGTACCGGCGGGGGGGCCTCAATGAGCAGTTCTTC
-	TRBJ1-5	TRBV5-6	-	CASSLGGKGQPQHF	TGTGCCAGCAGCTTGGGAGGGAAGGGTCAGCCCCAGCATTTT
-	TRBJ2-7	TRBV21-1	-	CASDGDSPYEQYF	TGTGCCAGCGACGGGGACAGTCCCTACGAGCAGTACTTC
-	TRBJ2-1	TRBV2	-	CASSKAGSYNEQFF	TGTGCCAGCAGCAAAGCAGGGTCCTACAATGAGCAGTTCTTC
-	TRBJ2-7	TRBV27	-	CASSLGGGREQYF	TGTGCCAGCAGTCTAGGTGGGGGGCGGGAGCAGTACTTC
-	TRBJ1-4	TRBV4-3	-	CASSQEPWGNEKLFF	TGCGCCAGCAGCCAAGAGCCCTGGGGTAATGAAAAACTGTTTTTT
once	TRBJ2-4	TRBV4-3	-	CASSQYTSPQNIQYF	TGCGCCAGCAGCCAATACACGTCTCCCCAAAACATTCAGTACTTC
-	TRBJ2-7	TRBV5-3	TRBD1	CARSLCAIDRDPYEQYF	TGTGCCAGAAGCTTGTGCGCGATTGACAGGGACCCCTACGAGCAGTACTTC
-	TRBJ1-1	TRBV5-4	-	CASSWTSTEAFF	TGTGCCAGCAGCTGGACGAGCACTGAAGCTTTCTTT
-	TRBJ1-2	TRBV7-9	-	CASSLPGKDYGYTF	TGTGCCAGCAGCTTACCAGGGAAGGATTATGGCTACACCTTC
-	TRBJ2-7	TRBV4-3	TRBD2	CASSQVAGVYEQYF	TGCGCCAGCAGCCAAGTGGCGGGGGTCTACGAGCAGTACTTC
-	TRBJ1-2	TRBV6-5	-	CASSYYQGYLYGYTF	TGTGCCAGCAGTTACTACCAGGGGTACCTCTATGGCTACACCTTC
-	TRBJ2-1	TRBV7-8	TRBD2	CASSSGLAFYNEQFF	TGTGCCAGCAGCTCGGGACTAGCGTTCTACAATGAGCAGTTCTTC
-	TRBJ2-7	TRBV29-1	-	CSVEDPRANEQYF	TGCAGCGTTGAAGATCCCAGGGCAAACGAGCAGTACTTC
-	TRBJ2-7	TRBV9	-	CASSLRASPYEQYF	TGTGCCAGCAGCCTCCGGGCCTCACCTTACGAGCAGTACTTC
-	TRBJ1-2	TRBV2	-	CAPRTLGYTF	TGTGCCCCTCGGACTCTTGGCTACACCTTC
few	TRBJ2-7	TRBV27	-	CASSLGSTYEQYF	TGTGCCAGCAGTTTGGGCAGTACCTACGAGCAGTACTTC
-	TRBJ2-3	TRBV13	TRBD1	CASSPDRGRIDTQYF	TGTGCCAGCAGCCCGGACAGGGGGCGTATAGATACGCAGTATTTT
-	TRBJ2-3	TRBV23-1	-	CASSQSLSRESTDTQYF	TGCGCCAGCAGTCAATCTCTGTCCAGGGAGAGCACAGATACGCAGTATTTT
-	TRBJ2-7	TRBV5-5	-	CASSLGSTGFEQYF	TGTGCCAGCAGCTTAGGGTCCACAGGGTTCGAGCAGTACTTC
-	TRBJ2-7	TRBV18	TRBD1	CASSPSRDRPYEQYF	TGTGCCAGCTCACCATCCCGGGACAGGCCCTACGAGCAGTACTTC
-	TRBJ2-3	TRBV5-1	-	CASSYETDTQYF	TGCGCCAGCAGCTACGAAACAGATACGCAGTATTTT
-	TRBJ2-1	TRBV11-2	TRBD2	CASSLGPSGGYNEQFF	TGTGCCAGCAGCTTAGGGCCTAGCGGGGGTTACAATGAGCAGTTCTTC
-	TRBJ2-4	TRBV28	TRBD1	CASSFGRGQGAKNIQYF	TGTGCCAGCAGTTTTGGTAGGGGGCAGGGGGCCAAAAACATTCAGTACTTC
-	TRBJ1-5	TRBV19	TRBD1	CASSPGTGPLQPQHF	TGTGCCAGTAGTCCCGGGACAGGGCCTCTACAGCCCCAGCATTTT
-	TRBJ1-2	TRBV9	-	CASSSRRRDYGYTF	TGTGCCAGCAGCTCCCGTCGACGGGACTATGGCTACACCTTC
-	TRBJ1-2	TRBV19	-	CASSILTGPYGYTF	TGTGCCAGTAGTATTTTAACAGGGCCTTATGGCTACACCTTC
-	TRBJ2-5	TRBV11-2	-	CASSPYGVTSTETQYF	TGTGCCAGCAGTCCATATGGGGTGACTAGTACGGAGACCCAGTACTTC
-	TRBJ1-2	TRBV5-5	-	CASSAYFRDMSYTF	TGTGCCAGCAGCGCTTACTTCCGGGACATGAGCTACACCTTC
few	TRBJ2-7	TRBV4-3	-	CASSQEYGDTSYEQYF	TGCGCCAGCAGCCAAGAATATGGGGACACCTCCTACGAGCAGTACTTC
-	TRBJ1-2	TRBV28	-	CASSSRPRGRNYGYTF	TGTGCCAGCAGTTCAAGGCCCAGGGGTCGGAACTATGGCTACACCTTC